The source of this T cell receptor beta chain is a study of beta chain features in type 1 diabetes (dated by TCRdb to 2016 to 2019). Looking at the study overall: No differences in mean age, gender distribution, total cell number or subset yield were found between patients and healthy donors. A total of 90 million to 120 million sorted cells were examined across all samples, and a strong correlation was observed between cell number per subset and RNA yield. In the study, TCRB repertoires of sorted circulating CD4+ T cell subsets from recently diagnosed type 1 diabetes patients were compared with those of matched healthy donors. Whereas all 30 or so donors provided naive and central memory subsets, regulatory and stem cell-like memory subsets were isolated from just 8 patients and about 8 healthy donors.

Inclusive of the bounding cysteine and phenylalanine, the CDR3 is 15 residues long. The DNA shown is the 45-base CDR3, in frame from base 1. At the junction V is shortened by 9 bases and J by 0 bases; bases outside the gene matches: 9. Based on the germline V gene, the CDR1 and CDR2 sequences are ENHRY and SYGVKD. A single peripheral blood draw of approximately 100 mL on average was collected from each donor into heparinised tubes. A BD FACSAria II was used to sort naive, central memory, regulatory and stem cell-like memory CD4+ T cells with a panel that included CD45RO, CCR7, CD25, CD127, CD95 and CD27. Purity was above 95% for every sorted population. PBMCs were isolated immediately by Lymphoprep density gradient centrifugation and stained directly without culture. Samples were stained and sorted in pairs, with one healthy donor and one patient per experiment, so that batch effects were minimized.

The entire isolated RNA was reverse transcribed using the High Capacity cDNA Reverse Transcription Kit, and thus expressed TCRB transcripts were sequenced. Deep immunoSEQ sequencing was performed on naive, central memory and regulatory T cell samples, with an average of about 4 million total reads per sample. After sorted cells were lysed in RLT buffer, RNA was extracted with DNase-treated RNeasy Micro or Mini kits, with the choice depending on cell number. Each cell subset was processed on its own to prevent cross-contamination, while patient and healthy donor samples were processed together. TCRB sequences were amplified from cDNA with the immunoSEQ multiplex PCR, producing 87-bp fragments spanning the CDR3 region. Sequencing of the amplicons was done on the Illumina HiSeq platform. Per the original workflow: Synthetic template baselines were used to correct PCR bias computationally, reads within Hamming distance 2 were collapsed together, and singletons that could not be merged were discarded. By aligning reads against IMGT, V, D and J genes, CDR3 length, and insertions or deletions at six rearrangement sites were assigned. Within each subset, clonotype counts were normalized to sorted cell number, after which true diversity and Gini coefficients were computed with the tcR R package. The overlap coefficient, calculated on TCRB nucleotide sequences, was used to quantify repertoire sharing. As a proxy for the pre-selection repertoire, out-of-frame TCRB sequences from naive cells were analyzed. TCRdb's version of the immuneACCESS table is confined to in-frame rearrangements and falls short of the full clone set. An unresolved V gene accounts for under half of the shortfall where checked; the remainder is of unknown origin. D and trimming were read from the DNA, whereas the V and J calls and clone size are those reported in that table. For this sample there are hundreds of thousands of clones; roughly 9.6% appear just once. Jointly, the top ten make up under 0.02% of the sample.

For this clone: Its antigen is currently not known. No base quality information exists; no much larger clone differs at one position.

What the authors observed across the whole study: Because the HLA sub-analyses included only small numbers of individuals, any influence of HLA type on TCRB rearrangement was left unresolved. Because cDNA was sequenced instead of genomic DNA, activated cells with high expression could be over-represented, although the groups did not differ in activation or CD3 levels. Fewer insertions and more nucleotide deletions at VDJ recombination sites were observed in patients with type 1 diabetes, implying thymic rearrangement abnormalities. Naive, central memory and regulatory TCRB repertoires appeared to be more similar among patients than among healthy donors. PCR might favor shorter templates, but patient and control samples were amplified and corrected together, so any skew would affect both groups equally. A moderate but significant shortening of TCRB CDR3 length was observed in type 1 diabetes patients in all four CD4+ subsets.

Sequences were obtained from naive CD4+ T cells from blood. The cell subset or site label of this sample denotes: true naive CD4+ T cells. This clonotype originated in a woman younger than 45 in good health. Recombination linked TRBV10-3 to TRBJ2-3; TRBD2 fits 7 bases in the junction. The nucleotides read TGTGCCATTAGTCCTGCGGGAGTAAGCACAGATACGCAGTATTTT. The translation is CAISPAGVSTDTQYF.